Sequencing of this T cell receptor (beta chain) was carried out in a study of T cell responses to AZD1222 COVID-19 vaccine. Study-wide context: Researchers grouped second doses given at about 4 or about 12 weeks into one pool.

Some clones are missing from TCRdb's copy, which holds only in-frame ones; the method was immunoSEQ multiplex PCR. The sample has 100,000 to 120,000 clones, 88% seen once. On this clone itself: The antigen remains undetermined.

Germline-derived CDR1 and CDR2 are MGHDK and SYGVNS. Trimming removed 3 bases from V and 7 bases from J, with 10 bases in between. This CDR3 has 13 residues. Study results and caveats: Among AZD1222 vaccinees, only six were seropositive at baseline. Spike was spanned by vaccine-associated CD4 TCRs, with dominance at 160-218 and 743-854. Once two AZD1222 doses were given, Spike-specific TCR breadth and depth went up.

The starting material was peripheral blood, obtained on day 0 of AZD1222 vaccination. This sequence joins TRBV25-1 and TRBJ2-1, with TRBD2 as a possible D gene (5 bases). The receptor comes from an adult in good health. This CDR3 reads CASSDPSRNEQFF. The CDR3 DNA reads as TGTGCCAGCAGTGACCCTAGCAGGAATGAGCAGTTCTTC.